The sequence of this TCR beta chain was determined in a study of T cells in Graves' hyperthyroidism and ophthalmopathy. Amplified TCR beta CDR3 regions came from RNA transcripts. The HTBI set primed first-round TCR CDR3 RT-PCR. From the multiplex PCR reads, TCRdb called clonotypes with MiXCR, one entry per CDR3 protein. The table lists 750,000 to 900,000 distinct CDR3 sequences, over 35% of them singletons. Trimming at V came to 4 bases and at J to 7 bases, leaving 6 bases not matched to a gene. This CDR3 is built from 14 residues. Per germline, CDR1 SGDLS and CDR2 YYNGEE. The sample taken for sequencing was blood. The sequence was obtained from a man younger than 30 with Graves' hyperthyroidism. The J gene is TRBJ2-2, the V gene TRBV9; 8 bases align to TRBD1. The DNA of the CDR3 is TGTGCCAGCAGCACCCGGACAGGGTTCGGGGAGCTGTTTTTT. Translating gives CASSTRTGFGELFF.